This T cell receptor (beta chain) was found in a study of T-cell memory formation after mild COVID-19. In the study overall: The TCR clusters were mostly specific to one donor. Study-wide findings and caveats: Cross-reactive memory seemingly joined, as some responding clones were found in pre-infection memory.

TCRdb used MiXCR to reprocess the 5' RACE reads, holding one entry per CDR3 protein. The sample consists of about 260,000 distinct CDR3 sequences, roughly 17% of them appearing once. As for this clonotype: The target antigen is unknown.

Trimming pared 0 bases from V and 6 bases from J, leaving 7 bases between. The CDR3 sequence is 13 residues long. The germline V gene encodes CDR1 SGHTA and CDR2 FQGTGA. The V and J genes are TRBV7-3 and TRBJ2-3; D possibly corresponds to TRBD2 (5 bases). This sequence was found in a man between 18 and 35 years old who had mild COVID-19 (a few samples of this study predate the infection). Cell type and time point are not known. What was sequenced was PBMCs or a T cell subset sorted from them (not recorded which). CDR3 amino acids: CASSLTSEDTQYF. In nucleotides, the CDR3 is TGTGCCAGCAGCTTAACTAGCGAGGATACGCAGTATTTT.